This TCR beta chain appears in the sequencing data of a study of OX40 agonist ivuxolimab in advanced cancers. Overall study context: Patients in the trial were receiving intravenous ivuxolimab every 2 weeks, at doses of 0.01 to 10 mg/kg. Study-level results: Among the least clonally expanded were partial responders at 0.1-3.0 mg/kg.

Worth noting for this clone: Its specificity is unknown.

Germline V gene lookup returns CDR1 LNHDA and CDR2 SQIVND (reference sequence). Trimming cost V 4 bases and J 5 bases, with 12 bases left between them. This CDR3 is 14 amino acids long. Assay used: immunoSEQ multiplex PCR; TCRdb lists only in-frame clones, some missing. The sample yields over 50,000 clones, around 91% seen once. The clonotype comes from an adult with an advanced solid tumor such as melanoma, head and neck, liver or kidney cancer. The genes are TRBV19 and TRBJ1-5, with D possibly matching TRBD1 (5 bases). The sequenced sample was CD4+ or CD8+ T cells sorted from blood, obtained in a trial of the OX40 agonist ivuxolimab. For the CDR3, the DNA is TGTGCCAGTAGTACGACGGGGGGGGATCAGCCCCAGCATTTT. Its translation: CASSTTGGDQPQHF.